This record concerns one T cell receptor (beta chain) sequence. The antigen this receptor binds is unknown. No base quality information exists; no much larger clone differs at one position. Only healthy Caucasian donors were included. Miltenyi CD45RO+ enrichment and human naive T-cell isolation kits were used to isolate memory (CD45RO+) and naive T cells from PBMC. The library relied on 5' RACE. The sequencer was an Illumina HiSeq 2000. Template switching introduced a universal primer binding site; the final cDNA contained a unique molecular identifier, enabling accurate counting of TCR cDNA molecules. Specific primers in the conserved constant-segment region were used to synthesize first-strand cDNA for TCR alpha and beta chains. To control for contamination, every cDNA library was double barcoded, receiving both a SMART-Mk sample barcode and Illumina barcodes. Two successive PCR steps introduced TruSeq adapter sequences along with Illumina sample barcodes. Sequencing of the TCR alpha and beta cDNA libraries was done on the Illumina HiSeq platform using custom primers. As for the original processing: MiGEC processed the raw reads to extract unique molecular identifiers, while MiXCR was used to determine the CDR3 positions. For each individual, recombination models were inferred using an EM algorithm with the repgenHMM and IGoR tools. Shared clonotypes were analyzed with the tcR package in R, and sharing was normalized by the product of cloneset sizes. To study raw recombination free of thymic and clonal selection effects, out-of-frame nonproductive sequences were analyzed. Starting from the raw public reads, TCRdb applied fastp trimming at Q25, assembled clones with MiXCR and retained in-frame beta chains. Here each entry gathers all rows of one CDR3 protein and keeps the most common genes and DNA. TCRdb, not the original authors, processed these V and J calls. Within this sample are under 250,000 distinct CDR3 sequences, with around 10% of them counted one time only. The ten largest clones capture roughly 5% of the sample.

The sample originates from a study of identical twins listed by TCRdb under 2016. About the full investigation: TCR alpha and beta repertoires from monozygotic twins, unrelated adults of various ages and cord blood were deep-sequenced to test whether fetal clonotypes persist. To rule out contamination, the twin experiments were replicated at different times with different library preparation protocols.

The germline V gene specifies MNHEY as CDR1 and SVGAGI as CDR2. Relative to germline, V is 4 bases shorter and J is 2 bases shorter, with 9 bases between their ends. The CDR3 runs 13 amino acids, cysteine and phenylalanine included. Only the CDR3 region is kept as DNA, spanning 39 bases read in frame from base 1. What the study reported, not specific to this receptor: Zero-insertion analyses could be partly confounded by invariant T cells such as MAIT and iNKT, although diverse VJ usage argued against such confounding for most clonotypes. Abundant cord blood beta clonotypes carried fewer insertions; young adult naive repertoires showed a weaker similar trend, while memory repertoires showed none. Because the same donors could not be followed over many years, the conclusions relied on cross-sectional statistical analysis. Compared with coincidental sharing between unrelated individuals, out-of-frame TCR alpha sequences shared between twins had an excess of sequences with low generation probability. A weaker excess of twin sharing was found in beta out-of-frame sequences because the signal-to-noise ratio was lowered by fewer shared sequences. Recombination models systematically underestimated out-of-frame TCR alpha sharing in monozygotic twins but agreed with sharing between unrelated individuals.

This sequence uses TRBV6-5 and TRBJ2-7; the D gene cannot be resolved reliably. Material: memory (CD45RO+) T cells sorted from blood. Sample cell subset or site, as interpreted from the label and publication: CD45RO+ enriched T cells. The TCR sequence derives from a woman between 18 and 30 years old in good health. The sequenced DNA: TGTGCCAGCAGTTCCCACAGAACCTACGAGCAGTACTTC. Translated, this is CASSSHRTYEQYF.